This TCR beta chain was captured in a study of T-cell memory formation after mild COVID-19. CDR3 length equals 17 residues. V lost 0 bases and J lost 5, with 19 bases in between. The germline CDR1 and CDR2 sequences are LGHDT and YNNKEL (reference sequence). This clonotype was counted at least ten times. TCRdb reprocessed the 5' RACE reads via MiXCR and lists one record per CDR3 protein. This table holds 75,000 to 95,000 distinct CDR3 sequences, approximately 15% found once. The sample was PBMCs or a T cell subset sorted from them (not recorded which). The chain combines TRBV3-1 with TRBJ1-1; D remains ambiguous. The TCR was taken from a man aged 18-30 years who had mild COVID-19 (a few samples of this study predate the infection). Cell type and time point are not known. CDR3 nucleotides: TGTGCCAGCAGCCAAGAGGGTGGCAAGAAAAGGAGGACTGAAGCTTTCTTT. This encodes CASSQEGGKKRRTEAFF.